The 13 T cell receptor beta chains given below trace back to one sample, sequenced in a study of shared clonotypes between healthy human individuals. TCRdb's copy holds only in-frame clones and misses some; the assay was immunoSEQ multiplex PCR. The table lists over 2 million clones, around 95% of them singletons. Sequencing input: naive CD4+ T cells sorted from blood. Subset of the sample: CD45RA+ positively selected. The receptors come from a man in his late teens or twenties in good health.

This sequence joins TRBV5-1 and TRBJ2-7; D gene unclear. The CDR3 length is 14 residues. The V and J ends lost 0 bases and 8 bases respectively, with 15 bases between them. CDR1 is SGHRS and CDR2 is YFSETQ in the germline V gene. The CDR3 coding sequence is TGCGCCAGCAGCTTGGACTCCAGGTCTGAGCAGCAGTACTTC. It specifies CASSLDSRSEQQYF.

V and J are TRBV10-3 and TRBJ2-7; TRBD2 aligns across 10 bases. The CDR3 is 12 residues long. Per the germline V gene, CDR1 is ENHRY and CDR2 is SYGVKD. V lost 10 bases, J lost 3 bases, and 3 bases stayed unmatched. The CDR3 spells CATRTSGYEQYF. The DNA of the CDR3 is TGTGCCACGCGGACTAGCGGCTACGAGCAGTACTTC.

Of note for this clone: This may stem from a read error, because a much larger clone lies one nucleotide away. Other DNA sequences of this sample code for an identical CDR3. V and J are TRBV5-1 and TRBJ1-1; the D is unclear. The germline gives CDR1 SGHRS, CDR2 YFSETQ. The CDR3 totals 14 residues. Trimming left V 0 bases short and J 1 base short, with 7 bases between. The CDR3 here is CASSLVAGNTEAFF. The CDR3 DNA is TGCGCCAGCAGCTTGGTGGCAGGGAACACTGAAGCTTTCTTT.

On this clone itself: Other DNA sequences of this sample code for an identical CDR3. This chain joins TRBV29-1 and TRBJ1-2, with 7 nucleotides matching TRBD1. With 3 bases clipped from V and 2 bases from J, the junction kept 3 bases outside the gene matches. This CDR3 has 13 amino acids. Germline CDR1 SQVTM, CDR2 ANQGSEA. The CDR3 nucleotides are TGCAGCGTTGACCAGGGGGGGAACTATGGCTACACCTTC. It specifies CSVDQGGNYGYTF.

Only one count was recorded for this clone. The rearrangement uses TRBV11-2 and TRBJ2-7; 7 bases line up with TRBD1. The CDR3 is 14 amino acids. Germline assignment: CDR1 SGHAT and CDR2 FQNNGV. Trimming took 3 bases from V and 0 from J; bases not matched to a gene: 2. In nucleotides, the CDR3 is TGTGCCAGCAGCTTCGACAGGGCCTCCTACGAGCAGTACTTC. It specifies CASSFDRASYEQYF.

The J gene is TRBJ1-3, the V gene TRBV7-6, with D uncertain. The CDR3 is made up of 17 amino acids. Trimming cost V 3 bases and J 0 bases, with 15 bases left between them. CDR1 is SGHVS and CDR2 is FNYEAQ in the germline V gene. CDR3 sequence: CASSLCRIHLSGNTIYF. In DNA, the CDR3 is TGTGCCAGCAGCTTGTGCAGGATACATCTCTCTGGAAACACCATATATTTT.

The chain joins TRBV5-1 to TRBJ2-1, with 7 bases identical to TRBD1. J was trimmed by 6 bases and V by 4 bases; bases with no gene match: 10. This CDR3 region has 15 residues. Germline V CDR1 and CDR2: SGHRS, YFSETQ. The CDR3 loop is CASSTIKQGSNEQFF. The CDR3 region has the DNA TGCGCCAGCAGCACCATAAAACAGGGGTCCAATGAGCAGTTCTTC.

This chain uses TRBV2 with TRBJ2-5; weak D call: TRBD2 (6 bases). CDR1 and CDR2 (germline): SNHLY, FYNNEI. This CDR3 has 16 amino acids. Trimming shortened V by 8 bases and J by 4 bases, and 23 bases separated the two germline ends. CDR3 loop: CASAEQGSGSRETQYF. CDR3 bases: TGTGCCAGCGCCGAGCAGGGCAGCGGGTCCCGAGAGACCCAGTACTTC.

Concerning this clone: Other DNA variants within this sample encode the same CDR3. The chain combines TRBV7-8 with TRBJ2-7; weak D call: TRBD2 (6 bases). V was clipped by 0 bases and J by 4 bases, with 10 bases between them. Looked up from germline, CDR1 is SGHVS and CDR2 is FQNEAQ. CDR3 length: 14 amino acids. The CDR3 loop is CASSLATGSYEQYF. For the CDR3, the DNA is TGTGCCAGCAGCTTAGCAACCGGGAGTTACGAGCAGTACTTC.

The gene calls are TRBV2 and TRBJ1-6; possible D gene TRBD1, 5 bases. From germline, CDR1 is SNHLY and CDR2 FYNNEI. With 6 bases removed from V and 4 bases from J, the gap between germline ends came to 10 bases. This CDR3 comprises 14 residues. The CDR3 DNA is TGTGCCAGCAGGGAGGGACGGTATAATTCACCCCTCCACTTT. This translates into CASREGRYNSPLHF. Supplemented by reference TRBV2 and TRBJ1-6, the full variable domain reads EPEVTQTPSHQVTQMGQEVILRCVPISNHLYFYWYRQILGQKVEFLVSFYNNEISEKSEIFDDQFSVERPDGSNFTLKIRSTKLEDSAMYFCASREGRYNSPLHFGNGTRLTVT.

This clone was detected once. Written as DNA, the CDR3 is TGTGCCAGCAGTGTTCGGACAGGCACAAATTCACCCCTCCACTTT. This codes for CASSVRTGTNSPLHF. This chain links TRBV6-1 with TRBJ1-6; 7 bases line up with TRBD1. The CDR3 has 15 amino acids. Trimming removed 4 bases from V and 7 bases from J; junction bases left unmatched: 7. Germline CDR1 MNHNS, CDR2 SASEGT.

The CDR3 here is CASREGPEAFF. The CDR3 DNA follows: TGTGCCAGCAGGGAGGGACCTGAAGCTTTCTTT. The chain links TRBV2 to TRBJ1-1; a weak D match, TRBD1 (5 bases). Trimming removed 6 bases from V and 6 bases from J, with 8 bases in between. Germline V gene sequence: CDR1 SNHLY, CDR2 FYNNEI. This CDR3 is 11 amino acids long.

This clone was picked up one time. V is TRBV11-2 and J is TRBJ1-2; D uncertain. With 1 base removed from V and 3 bases from J, the gap between germline ends came to 15 bases. Germline assignment: CDR1 SGHAT and CDR2 FQNNGV. This CDR3 has 16 residues. The CDR3 is CASSLVGWGMDYGYTF. CDR3 DNA sequence: TGTGCCAGCAGCTTAGTCGGGTGGGGAATGGACTATGGCTACACCTTC.